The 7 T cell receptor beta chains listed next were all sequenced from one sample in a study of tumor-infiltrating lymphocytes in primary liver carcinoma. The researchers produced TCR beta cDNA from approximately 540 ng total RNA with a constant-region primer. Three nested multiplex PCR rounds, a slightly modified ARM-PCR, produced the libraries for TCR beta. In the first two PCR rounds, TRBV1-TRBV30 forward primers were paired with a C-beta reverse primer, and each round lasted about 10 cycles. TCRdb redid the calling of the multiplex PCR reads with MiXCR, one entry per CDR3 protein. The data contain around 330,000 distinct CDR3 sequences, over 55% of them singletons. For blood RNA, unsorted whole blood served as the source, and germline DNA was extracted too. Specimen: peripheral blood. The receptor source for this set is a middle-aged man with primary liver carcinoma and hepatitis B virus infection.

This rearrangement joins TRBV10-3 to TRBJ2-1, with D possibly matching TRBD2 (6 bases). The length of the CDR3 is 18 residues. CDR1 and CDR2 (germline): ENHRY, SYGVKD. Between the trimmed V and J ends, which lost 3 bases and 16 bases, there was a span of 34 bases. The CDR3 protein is CAISEHLDWGGRYNVHFF. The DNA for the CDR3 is TGTGCCATCAGTGAACATCTAGATTGGGGAGGTAGATACAATGTGCATTTCTTC.

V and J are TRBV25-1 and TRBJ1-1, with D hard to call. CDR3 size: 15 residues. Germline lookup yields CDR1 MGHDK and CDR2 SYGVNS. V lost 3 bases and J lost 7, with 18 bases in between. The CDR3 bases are TGTGCCAGCAGTGACCTTCATGTGGCCATAGGTGAAGCTTTCTTT. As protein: CASSDLHVAIGEAFF. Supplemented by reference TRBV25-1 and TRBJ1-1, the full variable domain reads EADIYQTPRYLVIGTGKKITLECSQTMGHDKMYWYQQDPGMELHLIHYSYGVNSTEKGDLSSESTVSRIRTEHFPLTLESARPSHTSQYLCASSDLHVAIGEAFFGQGTRLTVV.

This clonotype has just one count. CDR3 nucleotides: TGTGCCAGCAGTTACACCAGTTACAATGAGCAGTTCTTC. Residues: CASSYTSYNEQFF. The genes are TRBV6-5 and TRBJ2-1; D uncertain. The V end lost 2 bases, the J end lost 4 bases, and 6 bases lay between the germline ends. The CDR3 is 13 amino acids. Germline lookup yields CDR1 MNHEY and CDR2 SVGAGI.

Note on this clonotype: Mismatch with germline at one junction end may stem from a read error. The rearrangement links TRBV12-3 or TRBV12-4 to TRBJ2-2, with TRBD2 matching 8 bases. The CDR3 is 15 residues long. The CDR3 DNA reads TGTGCCAGCAGAGCCGGGACTAGTCTAGTCGGGGAGCTGTCTTTT. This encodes CASRAGTSLVGELSF.

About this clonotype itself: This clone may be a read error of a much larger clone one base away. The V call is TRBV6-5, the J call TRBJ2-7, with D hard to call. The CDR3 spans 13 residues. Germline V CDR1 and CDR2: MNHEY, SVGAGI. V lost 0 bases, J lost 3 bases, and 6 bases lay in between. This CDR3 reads CASSYSIIYEQYF. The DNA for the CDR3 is TGTGCCAGCAGTTACTCGATTATCTACGAGCAGTACTTC.

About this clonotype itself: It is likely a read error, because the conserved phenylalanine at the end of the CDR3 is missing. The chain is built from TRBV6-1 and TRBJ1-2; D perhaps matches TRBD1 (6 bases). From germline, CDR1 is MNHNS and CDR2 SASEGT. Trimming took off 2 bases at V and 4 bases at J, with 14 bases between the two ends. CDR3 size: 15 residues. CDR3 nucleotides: TGTGCCAGCAGTGAATCCGGGGGCGCGTTCTATGGCTACACCCTC. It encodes CASSESGGAFYGYTL.

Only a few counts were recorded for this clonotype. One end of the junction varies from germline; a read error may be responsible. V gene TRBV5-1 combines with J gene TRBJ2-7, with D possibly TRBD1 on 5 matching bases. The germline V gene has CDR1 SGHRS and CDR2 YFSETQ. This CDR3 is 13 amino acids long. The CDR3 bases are TGTGCCAGCCGTGACAGTAGCTCCTACGAGCAGTACTTC. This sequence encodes CASRDSSSYEQYF.